The clone carrying this T cell receptor beta chain has a count of ten or more. Its antigen is still unknown. This record belongs to a study of breast tumors, draining lymph nodes, adjacent tissues. TCRdb independently ran MiXCR on the multiplex PCR reads; one entry per CDR3 protein. The sample yields about 180,000 distinct CDR3 sequences, approximately 30% seen once. The CDR3 has 14 residues. Per germline, CDR1 SGHDT and CDR2 YYEEEE. The V end lost 4 bases, the J end lost 6 bases, and 14 bases lay between the germline ends. Breast cancer patients provided tissue from their axillary draining lymph nodes. Study conclusions and caveats: Tumor T cell lymph node origin was a supported hypothesis, not proven.

The source is a female donor with breast cancer. Some clones in this sample may be carry-over from other donors' samples. This chain uses TRBV5-6 with TRBJ2-1; no firm D call. Sequencing was carried out using axillary lymph node tissue. CDR3: CASSRIDVFNEQFF. As DNA, the CDR3 is TGTGCCAGCAGCCGAATCGACGTTTTCAATGAGCAGTTCTTC.